This T cell receptor beta chain was captured by sequencing in a study of blood T cell repertoires in COVID-19. Overall study context: PBMCs, B-cell-depleted T cells, or T cells provided the cDNA or gDNA that made up the material.

Seattle-derived patients entered the study during active infection and were followed longitudinally. Assay used: immunoSEQ multiplex PCR; TCRdb lists only in-frame clones, some missing. The data show about 130,000 clones, roughly 83% seen once. Trimming took 3 bases from V and 0 from J, leaving 6 bases between them. This CDR3 is built from 14 residues. From germline, CDR1 is MDHEN and CDR2 SYDVKM. V usage is TRBV28 and J usage is TRBJ2-1, with D uncertain. The material sequenced was peripheral blood. The sequence was obtained from a woman aged 65 to 85 with COVID-19, enrolled during active disease. CDR3 amino acids: CASSFPGSYNEQFF. CDR3 in DNA: TGTGCCAGCAGTTTCCCGGGCTCCTACAATGAGCAGTTCTTC.